This T cell receptor beta chain was documented in a study of T cells in Graves' hyperthyroidism and ophthalmopathy. Study-level results: Blood samples included most of the expanded thyroid clonotypes exceeding 0.001.

Disease lasting under 3 months, a NOSPECS grade of at least 4, and a Clinical Activity Score of at least 3 were features of the ophthalmopathy patients. Germline-derived CDR1 and CDR2 are SQVTM and ANQGSEA. V was clipped by 5 bases and J by 5 bases; unmatched bases: 7. The CDR3 runs to 13 residues. Amplified TCR beta CDR3 regions derived from RNA transcripts. Researchers ran a first-round RT-PCR on the TCR CDR3 using the HTBI primer set. Each CDR3 protein is one row after TCRdb ran MiXCR on the multiplex PCR reads. The sample records around 620,000 distinct CDR3 sequences, 13% to 15% being singletons. With regard to this clonotype: Its antigen is unknown.

The clonotype comes from a woman between 18 and 30 years old with Graves' ophthalmopathy. The gene calls are TRBV29-1 and TRBJ1-1; TRBD1 matches at 8 bases. Material for sequencing was blood. The CDR3 nucleotides are TGCAGCGTTTCGACAGGGGACGCTACTGAAGCTTTCTTT. Protein sequence: CSVSTGDATEAFF.